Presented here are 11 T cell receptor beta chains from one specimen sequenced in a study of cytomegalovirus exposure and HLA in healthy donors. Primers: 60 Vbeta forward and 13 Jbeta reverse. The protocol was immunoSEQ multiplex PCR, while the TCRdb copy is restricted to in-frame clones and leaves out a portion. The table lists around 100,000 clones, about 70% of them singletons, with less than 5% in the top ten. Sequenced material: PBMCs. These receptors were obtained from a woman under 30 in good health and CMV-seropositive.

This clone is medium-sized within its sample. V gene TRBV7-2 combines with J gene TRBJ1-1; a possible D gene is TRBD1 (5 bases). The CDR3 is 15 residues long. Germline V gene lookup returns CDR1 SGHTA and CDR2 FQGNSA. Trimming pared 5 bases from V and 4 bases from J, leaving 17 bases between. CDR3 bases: TGTGCCAGCAGCGCCCCCGGGACTAGGATCACTGAAGCTTTCTTT. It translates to CASSAPGTRITEAFF.

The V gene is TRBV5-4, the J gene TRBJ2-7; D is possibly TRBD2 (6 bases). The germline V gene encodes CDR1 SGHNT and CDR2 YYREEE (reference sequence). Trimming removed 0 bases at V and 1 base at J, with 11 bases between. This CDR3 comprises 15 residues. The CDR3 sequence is CASSLAGSGSYEQYF. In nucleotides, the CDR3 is TGTGCCAGCAGCTTGGCCGGTAGCGGATCCTACGAGCAGTACTTC.

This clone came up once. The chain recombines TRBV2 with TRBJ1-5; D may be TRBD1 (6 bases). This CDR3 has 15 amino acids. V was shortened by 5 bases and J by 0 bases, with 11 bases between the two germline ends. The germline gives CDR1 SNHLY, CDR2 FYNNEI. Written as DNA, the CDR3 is TGTGCCAGCAGTAGACAGGTGATTAGCAATCAGCCCCAGCATTTT. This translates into CASSRQVISNQPQHF. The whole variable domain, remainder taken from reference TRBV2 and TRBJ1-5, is EPEVTQTPSHQVTQMGQEVILRCVPISNHLYFYWYRQILGQKVEFLVSFYNNEISEKSEIFDDQFSVERPDGSNFTLKIRSTKLEDSAMYFCASSRQVISNQPQHFGDGTRLSIL.

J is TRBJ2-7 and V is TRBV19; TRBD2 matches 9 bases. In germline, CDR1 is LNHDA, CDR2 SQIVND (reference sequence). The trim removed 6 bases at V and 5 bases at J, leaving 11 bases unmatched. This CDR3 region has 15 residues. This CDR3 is CASSPGASGTNEQYF. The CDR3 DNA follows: TGTGCCAGTAGCCCCGGGGCTAGCGGGACGAACGAGCAGTACTTC.

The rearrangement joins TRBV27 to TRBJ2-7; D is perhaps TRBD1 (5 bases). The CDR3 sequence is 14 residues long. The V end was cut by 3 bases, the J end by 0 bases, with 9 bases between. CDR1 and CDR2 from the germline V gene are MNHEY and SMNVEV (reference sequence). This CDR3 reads CASSLSRVSYEQYF. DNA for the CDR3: TGTGCCAGCAGTTTGTCCAGGGTCTCCTACGAGCAGTACTTC.

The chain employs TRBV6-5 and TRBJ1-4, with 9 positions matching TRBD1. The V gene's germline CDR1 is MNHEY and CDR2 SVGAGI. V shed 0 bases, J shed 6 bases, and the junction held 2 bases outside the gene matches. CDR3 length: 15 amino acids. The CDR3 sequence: CASSYSGTGHEKLFF. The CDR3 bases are TGTGCCAGCAGTTACTCCGGGACAGGGCATGAAAAACTGTTTTTT.

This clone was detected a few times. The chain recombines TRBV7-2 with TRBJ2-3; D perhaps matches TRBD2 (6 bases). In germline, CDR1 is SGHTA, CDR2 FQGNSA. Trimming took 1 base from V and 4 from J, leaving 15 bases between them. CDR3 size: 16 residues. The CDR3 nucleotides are TGTGCCAGCAGCTTAGGGCGCGGAGGGTCGGCAGATACGCAGTATTTT. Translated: CASSLGRGGSADTQYF.

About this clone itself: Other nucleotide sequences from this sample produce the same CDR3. The CDR3 sequence: CASSYSRDSSYEQYF. CDR3 bases: TGTGCCAGCAGTTACTCTCGGGACAGCTCCTACGAGCAGTACTTC. The V and J genes are TRBV6-5 and TRBJ2-7; 7 bases map to TRBD1. Per germline, CDR1 MNHEY and CDR2 SVGAGI. The CDR3 consists of 15 residues. The J segment lost 0 bases and the V segment lost 0 bases, leaving 2 bases of the junction unmatched.

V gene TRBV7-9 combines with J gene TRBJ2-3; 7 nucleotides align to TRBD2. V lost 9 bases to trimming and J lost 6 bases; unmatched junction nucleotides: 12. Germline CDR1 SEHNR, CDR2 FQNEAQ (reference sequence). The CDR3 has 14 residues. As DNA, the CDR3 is TGTGCCAGTAAGAGGGCGGGAGTGGAGGATACGCAGTATTTT. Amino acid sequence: CASKRAGVEDTQYF.

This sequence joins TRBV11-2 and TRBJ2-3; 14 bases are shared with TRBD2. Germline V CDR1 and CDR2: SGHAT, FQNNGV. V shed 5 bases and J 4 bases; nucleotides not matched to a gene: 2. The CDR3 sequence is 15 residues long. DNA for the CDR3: TGTGCCAGCAGCACGGGACTAGCGGGAGCAGATACGCAGTATTTT. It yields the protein CASSTGLAGADTQYF. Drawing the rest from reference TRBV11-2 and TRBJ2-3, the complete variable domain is EAGVAQSPRYKIIEKRQSVAFWCNPISGHATLYWYQQILGQGPKLLIQFQNNGVVDDSQLPKDRFSAERLKGVDSTLKIQPAKLEDSAVYLCASSTGLAGADTQYFGPGTRLTVL.

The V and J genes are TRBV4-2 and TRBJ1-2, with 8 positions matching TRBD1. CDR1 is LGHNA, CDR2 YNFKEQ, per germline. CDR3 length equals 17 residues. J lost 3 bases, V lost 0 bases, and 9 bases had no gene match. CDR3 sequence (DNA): TGTGCCAGCAGCCAAGAGGTTCAAACAGGGGGAGACTATGGCTACACCTTC. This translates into CASSQEVQTGGDYGYTF.